This record covers a single T cell receptor beta chain. The antigen remains unidentified. CDR1 is SGHKS and CDR2 is YYEKEE in the germline V gene (reference sequence). V shed 0 bases and J 8 bases; nucleotides not matched to a gene: 16. The CDR3 has 19 residues. The data belong to a study of CD4 T cells in relation to SARS-CoV-2 and coronaviruses. Clones were sequenced by immunoSEQ multiplex PCR, and TCRdb holds only the in-frame ones, with some missing. The sample has roughly 24,000 clones, 78% seen once; the top ten hold roughly 13%. The unexposed donors gave CD4+ T cells in about 2011-2019, prior to COVID-19. Isolation of CD4+ T cells took place after about 9 days in culture. Whole-study results and caveats: Pre-pandemic and post-infection samples never came from the same donor.

V is TRBV5-5 and J is TRBJ2-1; 11 bases are a match to TRBD2. This sequence originates from a human donor in good health. What was sequenced was CD4+ T cells from PBMCs, cultured in vitro. The CDR3, as DNA: TGTGCCAGCAGCTTGGCTCGTAGCGGGAGGGTGACTTCTTTCCATGAGCAGTTCTTC. This translates into CASSLARSGRVTSFHEQFF.